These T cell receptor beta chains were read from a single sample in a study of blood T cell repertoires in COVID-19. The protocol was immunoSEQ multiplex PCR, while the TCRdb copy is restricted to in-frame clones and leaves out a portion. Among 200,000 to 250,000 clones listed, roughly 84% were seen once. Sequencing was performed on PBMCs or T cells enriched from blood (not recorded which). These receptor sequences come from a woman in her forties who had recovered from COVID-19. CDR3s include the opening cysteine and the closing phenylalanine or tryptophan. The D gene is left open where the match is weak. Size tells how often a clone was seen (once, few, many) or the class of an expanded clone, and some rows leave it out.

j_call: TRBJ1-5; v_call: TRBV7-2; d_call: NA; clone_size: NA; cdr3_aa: CASSLEGFQPQHF; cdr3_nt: TGTGCCAGCAGCTTAGAGGGGTTCCAGCCCCAGCATTTT
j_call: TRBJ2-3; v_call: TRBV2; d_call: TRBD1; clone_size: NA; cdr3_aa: CASSETDRGRNTQYF; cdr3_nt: TGTGCCAGCAGTGAAACCGACAGGGGGCGGAATACGCAGTATTTT
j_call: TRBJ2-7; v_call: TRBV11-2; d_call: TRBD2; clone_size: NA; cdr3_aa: CASSLYPGLAYEQYF; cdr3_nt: TGTGCCAGCAGCTTATACCCGGGACTAGCGTACGAGCAGTACTTC
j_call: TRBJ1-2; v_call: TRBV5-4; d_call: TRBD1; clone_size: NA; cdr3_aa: CASSQPGQSYGYTF; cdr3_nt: TGTGCCAGCAGCCAGCCGGGACAGAGCTATGGCTACACCTTC
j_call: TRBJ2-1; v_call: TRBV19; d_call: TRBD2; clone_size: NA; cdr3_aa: CASRGLAGVREQFF; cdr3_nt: TGTGCCAGTAGGGGACTAGCGGGAGTCCGGGAGCAGTTCTTC
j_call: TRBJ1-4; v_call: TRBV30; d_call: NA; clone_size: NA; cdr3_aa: CACDRRTNEKLFF; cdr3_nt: TGTGCCTGCGACAGAAGGACAAATGAAAAACTGTTTTTT
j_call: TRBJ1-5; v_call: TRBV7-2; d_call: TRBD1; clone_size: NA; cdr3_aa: CASSLATGPQPQHF; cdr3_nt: TGTGCCAGCAGCTTAGCGACAGGGCCTCAGCCCCAGCATTTT
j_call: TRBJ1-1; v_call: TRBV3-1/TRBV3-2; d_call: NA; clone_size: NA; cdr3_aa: CASSQEWGGGTEAFF; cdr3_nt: TGTGCCAGCAGCCAAGAGTGGGGCGGGGGCACTGAAGCTTTCTTT
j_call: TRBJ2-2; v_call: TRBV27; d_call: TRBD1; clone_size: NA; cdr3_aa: CASSRQGWTGELFF; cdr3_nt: TGTGCCAGCAGTAGACAGGGATGGACCGGGGAGCTGTTTTTT
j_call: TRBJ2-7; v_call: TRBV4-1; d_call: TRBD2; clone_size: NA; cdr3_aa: CASSQFRGLAGPKGGYEQYF; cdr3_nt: TGCGCCAGCAGCCAATTTAGGGGACTAGCGGGTCCGAAGGGGGGCTACGAGCAGTACTTC
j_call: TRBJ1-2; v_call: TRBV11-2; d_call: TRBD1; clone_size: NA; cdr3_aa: CASSSGQGLGGYTF; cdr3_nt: TGTGCCAGCAGCTCCGGACAGGGCCTGGGTGGCTACACCTTC
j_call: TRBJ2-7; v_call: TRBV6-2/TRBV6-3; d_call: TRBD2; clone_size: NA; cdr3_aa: CASSYTQTSGGRYF; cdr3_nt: TGTGCCAGCAGTTACACCCAAACTAGCGGAGGCCGGTACTTC
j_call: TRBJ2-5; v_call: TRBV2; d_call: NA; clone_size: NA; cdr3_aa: CASSDSRETQYF; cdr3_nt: TGTGCCAGCAGTGACTCCCGGGAGACCCAGTACTTC
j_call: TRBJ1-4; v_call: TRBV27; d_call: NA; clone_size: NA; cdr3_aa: CASSDTGGGNEKLFF; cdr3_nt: TGTGCCAGCAGTGACACGGGGGGGGGTAATGAAAAACTGTTTTTT
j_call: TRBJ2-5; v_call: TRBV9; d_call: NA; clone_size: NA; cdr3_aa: CASSVEGEETQYF; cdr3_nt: TGTGCCAGCAGCGTAGAAGGGGAAGAGACCCAGTACTTC
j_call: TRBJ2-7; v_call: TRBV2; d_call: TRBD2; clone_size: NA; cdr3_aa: CASSLLGTSGFYEQYF; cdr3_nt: TGTGCCAGCAGTTTGCTTGGGACTAGCGGATTCTACGAGCAGTACTTC
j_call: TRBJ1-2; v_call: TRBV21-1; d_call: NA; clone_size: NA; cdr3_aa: CASSKSGWQVQRHGYTF; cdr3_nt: TGTGCCAGCAGCAAATCTGGGTGGCAGGTCCAACGGCATGGCTACACCTTC
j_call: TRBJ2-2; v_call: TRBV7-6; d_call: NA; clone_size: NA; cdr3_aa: CASSFSFRGNTGELFF; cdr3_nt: TGTGCCAGCAGCTTTAGCTTTCGGGGGAACACCGGGGAGCTGTTTTTT
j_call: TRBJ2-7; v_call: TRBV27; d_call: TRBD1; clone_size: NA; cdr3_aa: CASSELGTVPYEQYF; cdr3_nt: TGTGCCAGCAGTGAACTGGGGACAGTACCCTACGAGCAGTACTTC
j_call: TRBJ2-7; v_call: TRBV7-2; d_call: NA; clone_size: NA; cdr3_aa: CASSLFEGDYEQYF; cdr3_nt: TGTGCCAGCAGCTTATTCGAGGGGGACTACGAGCAGTACTTC
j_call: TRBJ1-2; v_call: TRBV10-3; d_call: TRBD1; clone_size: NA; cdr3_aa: CAISESKGALGGYTF; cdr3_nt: TGTGCCATCAGTGAGTCGAAGGGGGCCCTGGGGGGCTACACCTTC
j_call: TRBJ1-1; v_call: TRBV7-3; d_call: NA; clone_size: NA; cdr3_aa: CASSLTPGNTEAFF; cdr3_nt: TGTGCCAGCAGCTTAACCCCGGGGAACACTGAAGCTTTCTTT
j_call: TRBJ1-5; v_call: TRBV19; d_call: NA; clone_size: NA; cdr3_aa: CASSIGGGGNNQPQHF; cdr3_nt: TGTGCCAGTAGTATAGGGGGAGGGGGTAACAATCAGCCCCAGCATTTT
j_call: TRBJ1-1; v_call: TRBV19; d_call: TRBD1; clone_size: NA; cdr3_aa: CASSASRTGDGEAFF; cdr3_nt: TGTGCCAGTAGTGCGAGCAGGACAGGGGATGGTGAAGCTTTCTTT
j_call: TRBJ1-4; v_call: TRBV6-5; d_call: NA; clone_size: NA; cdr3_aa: CASSYSGATNEKLFF; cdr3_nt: TGTGCCAGCAGTTACTCCGGAGCAACTAATGAAAAACTGTTTTTT
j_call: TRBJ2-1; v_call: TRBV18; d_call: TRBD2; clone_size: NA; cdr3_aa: CASSPNLAGGNNEQFF; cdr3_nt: TGTGCCAGCTCACCCAACCTAGCGGGAGGGAACAATGAGCAGTTCTTC
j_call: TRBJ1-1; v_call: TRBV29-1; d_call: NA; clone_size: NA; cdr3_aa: CSFSRGTEAFF; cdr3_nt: TGCAGCTTCAGTCGGGGCACTGAAGCTTTCTTT
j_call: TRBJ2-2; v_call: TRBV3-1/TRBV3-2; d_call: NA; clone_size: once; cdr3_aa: CASSQQGRAGELFF; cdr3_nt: TGTGCCAGCAGCCAGCAGGGGAGAGCCGGGGAGCTGTTTTTT
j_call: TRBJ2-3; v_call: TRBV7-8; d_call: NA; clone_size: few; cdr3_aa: CASSLVSQVYSTDTQYF; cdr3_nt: TGTGCCAGCAGCCTAGTCTCGCAGGTCTATTCCACAGATACGCAGTATTTT